Presented here are 24 T cell receptor beta chains from one specimen sequenced in a study of beta chain features in type 1 diabetes. General study results and limits: TCRB CDR3s were moderately but significantly shorter in Type 1 diabetes patients in all four CD4+ subsets.

What these receptors recognize is not known. Expressed TCRB transcripts were sequenced, since all the RNA that had been isolated was reverse transcribed. Data came from immunoSEQ multiplex PCR; TCRdb stores just in-frame clones and leaves some out. This sample carries 130,000 or so clones, about a sixth of them seen once, and the ten largest clones take 2.3%. Sequenced sample: central memory CD4+ T cells from blood. These TCRs come from a man aged 25-45 years with type 1 diabetes.

This clone was observed a few times. DNA of the CDR3: TGCAGCGTTGCGGCTCTCTATGGCTACACCTTC. Translating gives CSVAALYGYTF. The chain carries TRBV29-1 and TRBJ1-2; no definite D call. Germline V gene lookup returns CDR1 SQVTM and CDR2 ANQGSEA. The CDR3 length is 11 residues. V was cut by 4 bases and J by 4 bases, with 7 bases left in between.

This clone was seen ten or more times. The chain links TRBV5-1 to TRBJ2-1, with no clear D. CDR1 and CDR2 from the germline V gene are SGHRS and YFSETQ. The ends were cut back, 4 bases at V and 8 bases at J, with 10 bases in the middle. This CDR3 comprises 12 residues. CDR3 region: CASSVGFDEQFF. The CDR3 nucleotides are TGCGCCAGCAGCGTAGGGTTCGATGAGCAGTTCTTC.

The V and J genes are TRBV7-2 and TRBJ2-1, with TRBD2 matching over 9 bases. CDR1 is SGHTA, CDR2 FQGNSA, per germline. This CDR3 comprises 15 residues. J was trimmed by 5 bases and V by 5 bases; bases with no gene match: 7. CDR3 DNA sequence: TGTGCCAGCAGCCGAGCGGGGGGAATCGACAATGAGCAGTTCTTC. Protein sequence: CASSRAGGIDNEQFF.

The V gene is TRBV11-2, the J gene TRBJ2-1; D gene ambiguous. Between the trimmed V and J ends, which lost 4 bases and 6 bases, there was a span of 10 bases. CDR1 is SGHAT, CDR2 FQNNGV, per germline. There are 13 residues in the CDR3. This CDR3 reads CASSSQVGNEQFF. Written as DNA, the CDR3 is TGTGCCAGCAGCTCCCAGGTGGGCAATGAGCAGTTCTTC.

The CDR3 DNA reads TGCAGCGTTGGGGCACAGACCCAAGAGACCCAGTACTTC. This encodes CSVGAQTQETQYF. This chain links TRBV29-1 with TRBJ2-5; unclear D gene. Germline CDR1 and CDR2: SQVTM and ANQGSEA. The length of the CDR3 is 13 residues. Trimming took 4 bases from V and 1 from J, leaving 10 bases between them.

This clone showed up just a few times. This rearrangement joins TRBV19 to TRBJ2-3; TRBD2 is a possible D gene (6 bases). The V gene's germline CDR1 is LNHDA and CDR2 SQIVND (reference sequence). V shed 2 bases and J shed 0 bases, with 15 bases lying between them. CDR3 length: 17 amino acids. The CDR3 sequence: CASSIRGGGFSTDTQYF. In nucleotides, the CDR3 is TGTGCCAGTAGTATACGGGGAGGAGGGTTTAGCACAGATACGCAGTATTTT.

This clone came up a few times. This chain joins TRBV11-3 and TRBJ2-1; D might be TRBD2 (6 bases). Trimming pared 3 bases from V and 5 bases from J, leaving 14 bases between. CDR1 is SGHNT and CDR2 is YENEEA in the germline V gene. The CDR3 consists of 15 residues. The CDR3 here is CASSLRRGKDNEQFF. The DNA for the CDR3 is TGTGCCAGCAGCTTGAGGAGGGGAAAAGACAATGAGCAGTTCTTC.

The rearrangement links TRBV27 to TRBJ2-1, with 9 positions matching TRBD1. In germline, CDR1 is MNHEY, CDR2 SMNVEV (reference sequence). The CDR3 sequence is 17 residues long. V trimming: 3 bases; J trimming: 0 bases; junction bases outside the gene matches: 6. The chain's CDR3 is CASSLTRGQGSYNEQFF. DNA for the CDR3: TGTGCCAGCAGTTTGACCCGGGGACAGGGCTCCTACAATGAGCAGTTCTTC.

In its sample, this clone was seen a few times. The gene calls are TRBV19 and TRBJ1-5, with TRBD1 matching 7 bases. The V gene end was trimmed by 5 bases and the J gene end by 1 base; junction bases not matched to a gene: 8. CDR1 is LNHDA and CDR2 is SQIVND in the germline V gene (reference sequence). The CDR3 has 16 residues. The CDR3 reads CASSSRQGVSNQPQHF. For the CDR3, the DNA is TGTGCCAGTAGTTCAAGACAGGGTGTCAGCAATCAGCCCCAGCATTTT. Based on the CDR3 plus reference TRBV19 and TRBJ1-5, the full variable domain is DGGITQSPKYLFRKEGQNVTLSCEQNLNHDAMYWYRQDPGQGLRLIYYSQIVNDFQKGDIAEGYSVSREKKESFPLTVTSAQKNPTAFYLCASSSRQGVSNQPQHFGDGTRLSIL.

This clone came up a few times. This chain joins TRBV5-4 and TRBJ2-3; no clear D gene. Trimming removed 0 bases at V and 0 bases at J, with 8 bases between. This CDR3 has 15 amino acids. In germline, CDR1 is SGHNT, CDR2 YYREEE (reference sequence). The CDR3 sequence: CASSLDFSSTDTQYF. In DNA, the CDR3 is TGTGCCAGCAGCTTGGACTTTTCTAGCACAGATACGCAGTATTTT. Based on the CDR3 plus reference TRBV5-4 and TRBJ2-3, the full variable domain is ETGVTQSPTHLIKTRGQQVTLRCSSQSGHNTVSWYQQALGQGPQFIFQYYREEENGRGNFPPRFSGLQFPNYSSELNVNALELDDSALYLCASSLDFSSTDTQYFGPGTRLTVL.

V usage is TRBV6-5 and J usage is TRBJ2-5, with D maybe TRBD1 (5 bases). This CDR3 has 13 residues. Trimming shortened V by 8 bases and J by 4 bases, and 14 bases separated the two germline ends. CDR1 and CDR2 (germline): MNHEY, SVGAGI. CDR3 in DNA: TGTGCCAGCTTCTCCAGGGTAATAGAGACCCAGTACTTC. Its protein product is CASFSRVIETQYF.

The rearrangement uses TRBV2 and TRBJ2-2; no clear D gene. The length of the CDR3 is 13 residues. Germline V lookup: CDR1 SNHLY, CDR2 FYNNEI. The V end lost 7 bases, the J end lost 3 bases, and 9 bases lay between the germline ends. For the CDR3, the DNA is TGTGCCAGCAAACTGCAAGACACCGGGGAGCTGTTTTTT. Translating gives CASKLQDTGELFF.

This clone was observed a few times. It is likely a read error: a sequence one base away is far more abundant. The chain recombines TRBV11-2 with TRBJ2-1, with 9 positions matching TRBD1. The CDR3 is 16 residues long. Per germline, CDR1 SGHAT and CDR2 FQNNGV. Losses at the gene ends were 5 bases for V and 9 bases for J; bases not matched to a gene: 14. The CDR3 DNA reads TGTGCCAGCAGCCCCCAAGCCAGACAGGGGGTGGGTGAGCAGTTCTTC. Protein product: CASSPQARQGVGEQFF.

The gene calls are TRBV5-1 and TRBJ1-1; 11 nucleotides match TRBD1. Unmatched junction bases numbered 6, after V lost 4 bases and J lost 1 base. This CDR3 comprises 16 residues. Looked up from germline, CDR1 is SGHRS and CDR2 is YFSETQ. The CDR3 DNA reads as TGCGCCAGCAGCGCCTGGACAGGGGGCGAGAACACTGAAGCTTTCTTT. It codes for CASSAWTGGENTEAFF.

This clone has only a few counts. The chain has TRBV9 and TRBJ1-6, with a weak D call TRBD1 (6 bases). V lost 3 bases and J lost 1, with 17 bases in between. From germline, CDR1 is SGDLS and CDR2 YYNGEE. This CDR3 comprises 18 residues. CDR3 DNA sequence: TGTGCCAGCAGCGGGGGTTCGACAGGCCGGTCCTATAATTCACCCCTCCACTTT. Encoded protein: CASSGGSTGRSYNSPLHF.

The chain uses TRBV7-9 and TRBJ2-3; 9 nucleotides match TRBD1. The CDR3 contains 16 residues. Per germline, CDR1 SEHNR and CDR2 FQNEAQ (reference sequence). The ends lost 5 bases at V and 1 base at J; junction bases unmatched: 7. As DNA, the CDR3 is TGTGCCAGCAGCCTACAGGGGGCGGCTGGCACAGATACGCAGTATTTT. Translating gives CASSLQGAAGTDTQYF.

This clone was seen a few times. This rearrangement joins TRBV27 to TRBJ2-7; tentative D call: TRBD2 (5 bases). The CDR3 extends over 14 amino acids. V dropped 5 bases and J dropped 9 bases, with 20 bases sitting between them. Germline values: CDR1 MNHEY, CDR2 SMNVEV (reference sequence). The CDR3: CASSLTRKAGVQYF. In DNA form, the CDR3 reads TGTGCCAGCAGTCTAACAAGAAAGGCGGGTGTGCAGTACTTC.

This clone was seen a few times. This sequence joins TRBV9 and TRBJ1-2; TRBD1 matches 12 bases. The CDR3 is 14 amino acids. V shed 6 bases, J shed 8 bases, and the junction held 8 bases outside the gene matches. Germline CDR1 SGDLS, CDR2 YYNGEE. Here the CDR3 DNA reads TGTGCCAGCACGACGGGACAGGGGGCTTTAGGCTACACCTTC. Residues: CASTTGQGALGYTF. Variable domain in full (rest from reference TRBV9 and TRBJ1-2): DSGVTQTPKHLITATGQRVTLRCSPRSGDLSVYWYQQSLDQGLQFLIQYYNGEERAKGNILERFSAQQFPDLHSELNLSSLELGDSALYFCASTTGQGALGYTFGSGTRLTVV.

This clone has just a few counts. V and J are TRBV6-1 and TRBJ1-1; no clear D gene. Looked up from germline, CDR1 is MNHNS and CDR2 is SASEGT. The CDR3 covers 14 residues. The ends were cut back, 3 bases at V and 1 base at J, with 9 bases in the middle. This CDR3 is CASSDPGTNTEAFF. Here the CDR3 DNA reads TGTGCCAGCAGTGACCCGGGCACGAACACTGAAGCTTTCTTT.

This clone was seen more than once but under ten times. The rearrangement joins TRBV5-1 to TRBJ2-3, with D perhaps matching TRBD1 (7 bases). Trimming cost V 3 bases and J 2 bases, with 16 bases left between them. From germline, CDR1 is SGHRS and CDR2 YFSETQ. The CDR3 is 16 residues long. This CDR3 reads CASSSRGARPTDTQYF. The CDR3 coding sequence is TGCGCCAGCAGCTCCAGGGGGGCGAGACCCACAGATACGCAGTATTTT. Full variable domain (remainder filled in from reference TRBV5-1 and TRBJ2-3): KAGVTQTPRYLIKTRGQQVTLSCSPISGHRSVSWYQQTPGQGLQFLFEYFSETQRNKGNFPGRFSGRQFSNSRSEMNVSTLELGDSALYLCASSSRGARPTDTQYFGPGTRLTVL.

This clone was seen a few times. The chain couples TRBV7-9 to TRBJ1-1; no firm D call. The germline V gene encodes CDR1 SEHNR and CDR2 FQNEAQ (reference sequence). The CDR3 covers 12 residues. The V and J ends lost 5 bases and 6 bases respectively, with 10 bases between them. The CDR3 sequence is CASSPALAEAFF. CDR3 nucleotides: TGTGCCAGCAGCCCCGCCCTCGCTGAAGCTTTCTTT.

The chain combines TRBV18 with TRBJ2-5; 7 bases fit TRBD1. Germline loops: CDR1 KGHSH, CDR2 LQKENI. This CDR3 is built from 13 residues. J was trimmed by 5 bases and V by 3 bases; bases with no gene match: 3. This chain's CDR3 is CASSPDRRETQYF. The CDR3 DNA is TGTGCCAGCTCACCGGACAGGCGGGAGACCCAGTACTTC.

V usage is TRBV11-3 and J usage is TRBJ2-1; TRBD1 is a possible D gene (5 bases). The germline gives CDR1 SGHNT, CDR2 YENEEA. This CDR3 contains 11 residues. V lost 4 bases and J lost 10, with 8 bases in between. As DNA, the CDR3 is TGTGCCAGCAGCTCAGGGCAGGAGCAGTTCTTC. Its protein product is CASSSGQEQFF.

The chain links TRBV4-2 to TRBJ1-6; no definite D call. The CDR3 is made up of 14 amino acids. V was cut by 7 bases and J by 8 bases, with 15 bases left in between. Germline lookup yields CDR1 LGHNA and CDR2 YNFKEQ. Here the CDR3 DNA reads TGTGCCAGCAAAACCGAAGGAAAGGATTCACCCCTCCACTTT. It codes for CASKTEGKDSPLHF.